Following are 25 T cell receptor beta chains from one sample sequenced in a study of a mutant IDH1 vaccine in newly diagnosed glioma. TCRdb's table, derived via immunoSEQ multiplex PCR, lists solely in-frame clones and lacks some. The sample lists roughly 120,000 clones; roughly 77% were seen once. Which antigens these TCRs recognize remains unknown. Time point: week 11, during vaccination. Alongside topical imiquimod, each dose of vaccine comprised 300 ug of mutant IDH1 20-mer peptide. The sequencing used PBMCs, collected from a glioma patient whose treatment included an IDH1 peptide vaccine. The receptors here all came from a man aged 35 to 55 with glioma.

Only one count was recorded for this clone. The chain links TRBV7-2 to TRBJ2-5; D remains ambiguous. The ends were cut back, 2 bases at V and 4 bases at J, with 11 bases in the middle. CDR3 length: 14 residues. Germline loops: CDR1 SGHTA, CDR2 FQGNSA. CDR3 sequence (DNA): TGTGCCAGCAGCTTACAATCCCTGGGAGAGACCCAGTACTTC. Residues: CASSLQSLGETQYF.

The genes are TRBV18 and TRBJ1-5, with 9 bases aligning to TRBD1. CDR1 is KGHSH, CDR2 LQKENI, per germline. V lost 4 bases, J lost 7 bases, and 5 bases stayed unmatched. This CDR3 is built from 14 residues. CDR3 nucleotide sequence: TGTGCCAGCTCACTAGGACAGGGGCAACAGCCCCAGCATTTT. Its translation: CASSLGQGQQPQHF.

This clone qualifies as hyperexpanded. The rearrangement links TRBV7-9 to TRBJ2-7; 7 bases align to TRBD2. The CDR3 loop spans 15 amino acids. CDR1 is SEHNR and CDR2 is FQNEAQ in the germline V gene (reference sequence). V shed 4 bases, J shed 5 bases, and the junction held 11 bases outside the gene matches. The DNA for the CDR3 is TGTGCCAGCAGCTCCGATCCGACTAGCAGCCACGAGCAGTACTTC. This codes for CASSSDPTSSHEQYF.

This clone was detected only a few times. The chain links TRBV19 to TRBJ1-5, with unresolved D. The CDR3 is 14 amino acids. V was cut by 3 bases and J by 4 bases, with 10 bases left in between. Per the germline V gene, CDR1 is LNHDA and CDR2 is SQIVND (reference sequence). The DNA for the CDR3 is TGTGCCAGTAGTATCTGGCAGCAAAATCAGCCCCAGCATTTT. Translated: CASSIWQQNQPQHF.

The sample holds one count of this clone. This chain links TRBV28 with TRBJ1-1; a weak D match, TRBD1 (6 bases). This CDR3 region has 14 residues. The V gene's germline CDR1 is MDHEN and CDR2 SYDVKM. V dropped 6 bases and J dropped 1 base, with 12 bases sitting between them. The CDR3 loop reads CASRRGAANTEAFF. CDR3 DNA: TGTGCCAGCAGGAGGGGGGCGGCGAACACTGAAGCTTTCTTT.

The V call is TRBV7-2, the J call TRBJ1-1; D unclear. Germline CDR1 reads SGHTA; CDR2 reads FQGNSA. V lost 6 bases, J lost 3 bases, and 11 bases lay in between. CDR3 length: 13 amino acids. CDR3 coding DNA: TGTGCCAGCAGAGAGTGGGCTGACACTGAAGCTTTCTTT. The encoded protein is CASREWADTEAFF.

The chain joins TRBV27 to TRBJ2-2, with D perhaps matching TRBD2 (5 bases). The ends were cut back, 0 bases at V and 6 bases at J, with 8 bases in the middle. The CDR3 runs 14 residues. CDR1 is MNHEY, CDR2 SMNVEV, per germline (reference sequence). The CDR3, as DNA: TGTGCCAGCAGTTTATCTGGGGAGCCCGGGGAGCTGTTTTTT. As protein: CASSLSGEPGELFF.

The chain carries TRBV11-3 and TRBJ1-1, with 7 bases aligning to TRBD1. Germline assignment: CDR1 SGHNT and CDR2 YENEEA. The V segment lost 4 bases and the J segment 1 base; nucleotides outside the gene matches: 3. The CDR3 has 14 residues. DNA for the CDR3: TGTGCCAGCAGCTCGCGACAGGGGAACACTGAAGCTTTCTTT. It yields the protein CASSSRQGNTEAFF.

This clone occurred once. This sequence joins TRBV9 and TRBJ1-1; D possibly corresponds to TRBD1 (5 bases). The CDR3 is 13 residues long. The V gene lost 4 bases and the J gene lost 6 bases, with 13 bases spanning the gap. CDR1 is SGDLS, CDR2 YYNGEE, per germline. The CDR3 protein is CASSLGTFAEAFF. The CDR3, as DNA: TGTGCCAGCAGCCTCGGGACCTTCGCTGAAGCTTTCTTT.

The chain joins TRBV25-1 to TRBJ2-5; TRBD1 might be the D (5 bases). The J call may be mistaken, given a closer DNA end match to TRBJ2-7. The germline gives CDR1 MGHDK, CDR2 SYGVNS. The CDR3 covers 13 residues. The CDR3, as DNA: TGTGCCAGCAGTGGCGACAGACCCTACGAGCAGTACTTC. Translating it yields CASSGDRPYEQYF.

This rearrangement joins TRBV4-3 to TRBJ2-1, with D possibly TRBD1 on 6 matching bases. Trimming cost V 3 bases and J 0 bases, with 21 bases left between them. This CDR3 has 19 residues. CDR1 is LGHNA, CDR2 YSLEER, per germline. The CDR3 loop is CASSQTRTALTSSYNEQFF. The CDR3 DNA sequence: TGCGCCAGCAGCCAGACCCGGACAGCTCTCACCAGCTCCTACAATGAGCAGTTCTTC.

The J gene is TRBJ2-1, the V gene TRBV18; possibly TRBD1 for D (6 bases). CDR1 KGHSH and CDR2 LQKENI come from the germline V gene. With 3 bases removed from V and 4 bases from J, the gap between germline ends came to 16 bases. This CDR3 comprises 16 residues. The DNA of the CDR3 is TGTGCCAGCTCACCTCCCCGGGACACACGATACAATGAGCAGTTCTTC. Translating it yields CASSPPRDTRYNEQFF.

This clone appeared a few times. The genes are TRBV2 and TRBJ1-1; D gene uncertain. There are 14 residues in the CDR3. The V gene lost 3 bases and the J gene lost 0 bases, with 8 bases spanning the gap. Per germline, CDR1 SNHLY and CDR2 FYNNEI. The CDR3 DNA follows: TGTGCCAGCAGTGAGGTAGATTTGAACACTGAAGCTTTCTTT. Its protein product is CASSEVDLNTEAFF.

The chain couples TRBV30 to TRBJ2-5; 7 positions agree with TRBD1. The closer fit of TRBJ2-7 to the DNA end suggests the J call may be wrong. Germline CDR1 and CDR2: GTSNPN and SVGIG (reference sequence). The CDR3 sequence is 14 residues long. The CDR3 sequence is CAWSVLRQGYEQYF. DNA of the CDR3: TGTGCCTGGAGTGTACTAAGACAGGGCTACGAGCAGTACTTC.

This clone has a handful of counts. The chain links TRBV19 to TRBJ1-6, with 10 nucleotides matching TRBD1. Germline lookup yields CDR1 LNHDA and CDR2 SQIVND (reference sequence). Unmatched junction bases numbered 18, after V lost 7 bases and J lost 0 bases. The CDR3 runs to 21 residues. The CDR3 DNA is TGTGCCAGTATAGGGGACAGGGGCGTTATTACTCTTAGCTCCTATAATTCACCCCTCCACTTT. Encoded protein: CASIGDRGVITLSSYNSPLHF.

The rearrangement links TRBV2 to TRBJ2-3; D may be TRBD1 or TRBD2 (5 bases each). Trimming cost V 6 bases and J 6 bases, with 19 bases left between them. Germline CDR1 reads SNHLY; CDR2 reads FYNNEI. The CDR3 has 15 residues. The CDR3 is CASSVGTPIGDTQYF. The CDR3 coding sequence is TGTGCCAGCAGCGTCGGGACCCCAATCGGGGATACGCAGTATTTT. Full variable domain (outside the CDR3, taken from reference TRBV2 and TRBJ2-3): EPEVTQTPSHQVTQMGQEVILRCVPISNHLYFYWYRQILGQKVEFLVSFYNNEISEKSEIFDDQFSVERPDGSNFTLKIRSTKLEDSAMYFCASSVGTPIGDTQYFGPGTRLTVL.

The V call is TRBV7-9, the J call TRBJ1-4, with D possibly being TRBD1 (5 bases). Trimming removed 1 base at V and 0 bases at J, with 9 bases between. CDR1 is SEHNR, CDR2 FQNEAQ, per germline (reference sequence). This CDR3 is built from 16 residues. CDR3 sequence: CASSLDGTTTNEKLFF. In nucleotides, the CDR3 is TGTGCCAGCAGCTTAGATGGGACCACAACTAATGAAAAACTGTTTTTT.

CDR3 sequence reads: CASSPSGTRTYGYTF. The CDR3 coding sequence is TGTGCCAGCTCACCAAGTGGGACGAGAACCTATGGCTACACCTTC. The chain joins TRBV18 to TRBJ1-2; tentative D call: TRBD1 (5 bases). There are 15 residues in the CDR3. The V gene's germline CDR1 is KGHSH and CDR2 LQKENI. Trimming cost V 2 bases and J 4 bases, with 14 bases left between them.

This chain connects TRBV4-2 to TRBJ2-5; D possibly corresponds to TRBD2 (7 bases). The CDR3 covers 17 residues. Germline V gives CDR1 LGHNA, CDR2 YNFKEQ. V was cut by 0 bases and J by 1 base, with 15 bases left in between. In nucleotides, the CDR3 is TGTGCCAGCAGCCAAGATTGGGGGGGGCAAAGCCAAGAGACCCAGTACTTC. This codes for CASSQDWGGQSQETQYF.

The rearrangement links TRBV5-4 to TRBJ2-7; weak D call: TRBD2 (6 bases). The CDR3 sequence is 15 residues long. The germline CDR1 and CDR2 sequences are SGHNT and YYREEE (reference sequence). V lost 4 bases, J lost 3 bases, and 17 bases lay in between. The CDR3 protein is CASSQDEGGSYEQYF. The CDR3 region has the DNA TGTGCCAGCAGCCAAGACGAGGGAGGCAGCTACGAGCAGTACTTC.

This clone was detected only a few times. The chain uses TRBV30 and TRBJ1-1; no reliable D call. Between the trimmed V and J ends, which lost 3 bases and 6 bases, there was a span of 11 bases. Germline V gene lookup returns CDR1 GTSNPN and CDR2 SVGIG (reference sequence). The CDR3 consists of 12 residues. The CDR3 protein is CAWSGGVSEAFF. The CDR3 DNA sequence: TGTGCCTGGAGCGGCGGTGTTTCTGAAGCTTTCTTT.

The J gene is TRBJ1-4, the V gene TRBV5-5, with D possibly matching TRBD1 (6 bases). Trimming cost V 4 bases and J 3 bases, with 16 bases left between them. CDR1 SGHKS and CDR2 YYEKEE come from the germline V gene (reference sequence). This CDR3 is built from 16 residues. Written as DNA, the CDR3 is TGTGCCAGCAGCAACAGGCTGGCAGGGGCTAATGAAAAACTGTTTTTT. As protein: CASSNRLAGANEKLFF.

The chain has TRBV20-1 and TRBJ1-2; TRBD1 is a possible D gene (6 bases). From germline, CDR1 is DFQATT and CDR2 SNEGSKA (reference sequence). This CDR3 is built from 11 residues. With 6 bases removed from V and 6 bases from J, the gap between germline ends came to 11 bases. CDR3 in DNA: TGCAGTGCCGGTGGGGGGCATGGCTACACCTTC. This sequence encodes CSAGGGHGYTF.

The sample holds one count of this clone. The genes are TRBV10-2 and TRBJ1-2; D not resolved. Trimming pared 0 bases from V and 7 bases from J, leaving 6 bases between. The germline CDR1 and CDR2 sequences are WSHSY and SAAADI. The CDR3 extends over 12 amino acids. The CDR3 region is CASSESTGGYTF. In nucleotides, the CDR3 is TGCGCCAGCAGTGAGTCGACCGGTGGCTACACCTTC.

The chain is built from TRBV6-1 and TRBJ1-5; D is perhaps TRBD1 (6 bases). Germline V gene lookup returns CDR1 MNHNS and CDR2 SASEGT. The CDR3 covers 14 residues. Deletions cut 6 bases from V and 2 bases from J, with 11 bases between. This CDR3 reads CASRWDTRNQPQHF. In DNA, the CDR3 is TGTGCCAGCAGATGGGACACTCGCAATCAGCCCCAGCATTTT.